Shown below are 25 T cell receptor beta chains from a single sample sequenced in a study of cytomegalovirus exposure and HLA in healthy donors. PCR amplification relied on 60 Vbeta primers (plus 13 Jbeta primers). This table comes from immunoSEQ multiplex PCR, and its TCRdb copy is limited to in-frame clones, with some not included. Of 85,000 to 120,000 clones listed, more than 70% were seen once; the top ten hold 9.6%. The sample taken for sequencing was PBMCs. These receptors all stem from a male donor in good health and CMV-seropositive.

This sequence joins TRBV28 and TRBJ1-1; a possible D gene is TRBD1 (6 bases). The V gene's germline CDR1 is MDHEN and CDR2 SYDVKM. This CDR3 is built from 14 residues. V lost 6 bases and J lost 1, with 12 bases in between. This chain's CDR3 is CASRPGQPNTEAFF. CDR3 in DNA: TGTGCCAGCAGGCCCGGACAGCCGAACACTGAAGCTTTCTTT. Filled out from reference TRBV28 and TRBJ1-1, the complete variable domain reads DVKVTQSSRYLVKRTGEKVFLECVQDMDHENMFWYRQDPGLGLRLIYFSYDVKMKEKGDIPEGYSVSREKKERFSLILESASTNQTSMYLCASRPGQPNTEAFFGQGTRLTVV.

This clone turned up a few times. CDR3 region: CASSQKTSPKQGYTF. CDR3 coding DNA: TGTGCCAGCAGCCAAAAGACATCTCCCAAGCAAGGCTACACCTTC. This rearrangement joins TRBV14 to TRBJ1-2; D unclear. Germline-derived CDR1 and CDR2 are SGHDN and FVKESK. V was shortened by 2 bases and J by 8 bases, with 18 bases between the two germline ends. CDR3 length: 15 amino acids.

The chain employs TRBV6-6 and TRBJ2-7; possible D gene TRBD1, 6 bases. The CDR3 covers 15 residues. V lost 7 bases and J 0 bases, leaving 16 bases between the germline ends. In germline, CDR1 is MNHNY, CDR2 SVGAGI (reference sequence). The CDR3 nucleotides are TGTGCCAGCATCAACAGGGTGGCGAGCTCCTACGAGCAGTACTTC. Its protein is CASINRVASSYEQYF.

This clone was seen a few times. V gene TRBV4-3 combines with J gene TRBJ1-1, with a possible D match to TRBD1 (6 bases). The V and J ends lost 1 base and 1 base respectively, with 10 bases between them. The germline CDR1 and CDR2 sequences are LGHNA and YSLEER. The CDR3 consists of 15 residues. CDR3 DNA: TGCGCCAGCAGCCAAGCCTCGACAGGGAACACTGAAGCTTTCTTT. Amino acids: CASSQASTGNTEAFF.

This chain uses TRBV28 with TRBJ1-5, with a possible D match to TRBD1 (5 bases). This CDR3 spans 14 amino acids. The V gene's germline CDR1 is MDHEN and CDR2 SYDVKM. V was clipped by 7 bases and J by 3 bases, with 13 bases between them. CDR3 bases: TGTGCCAGCATCACAGGAGGGACCAATCAGCCCCAGCATTTT. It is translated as CASITGGTNQPQHF.

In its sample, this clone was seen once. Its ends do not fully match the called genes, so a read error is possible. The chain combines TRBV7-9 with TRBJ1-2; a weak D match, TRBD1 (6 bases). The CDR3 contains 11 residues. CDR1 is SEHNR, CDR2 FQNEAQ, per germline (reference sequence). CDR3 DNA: TGTTCCAGCAGCCGGGACACCGGCTACACCTTC. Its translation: CSSSRDTGYTF. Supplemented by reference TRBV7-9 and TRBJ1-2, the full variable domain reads DTGVSQNPRHKITKRGQNVTFRCDPISEHNRLYWYRQTLGQGPEFLTYFQNEAQLEKSRLLSDRFSAERPKGSFSTLEIQRTEQGDSAMYLCSSSRDTGYTFGSGTRLTVV.

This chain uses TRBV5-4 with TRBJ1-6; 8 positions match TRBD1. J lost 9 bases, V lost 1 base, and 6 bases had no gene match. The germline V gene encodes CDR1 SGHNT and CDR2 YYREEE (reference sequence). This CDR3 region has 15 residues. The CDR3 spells CASSLFQGAGSPLHF. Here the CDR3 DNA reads TGTGCCAGCAGCTTGTTTCAGGGGGCGGGTTCACCCCTCCACTTT.

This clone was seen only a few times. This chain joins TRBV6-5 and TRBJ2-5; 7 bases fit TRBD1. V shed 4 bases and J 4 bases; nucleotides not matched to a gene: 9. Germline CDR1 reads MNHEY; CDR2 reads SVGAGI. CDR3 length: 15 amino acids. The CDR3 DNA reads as TGTGCCAGCAGTTTCAAATCTCGACAGGGAGAGACCCAGTACTTC. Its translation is CASSFKSRQGETQYF.

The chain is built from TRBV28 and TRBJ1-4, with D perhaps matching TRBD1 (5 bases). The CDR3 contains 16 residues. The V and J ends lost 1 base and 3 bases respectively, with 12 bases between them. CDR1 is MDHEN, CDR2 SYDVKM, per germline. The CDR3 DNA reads TGTGCCAGCAGTTTATTGAGACAGAGCCCTAATGAAAAACTGTTTTTT. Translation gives CASSLLRQSPNEKLFF.

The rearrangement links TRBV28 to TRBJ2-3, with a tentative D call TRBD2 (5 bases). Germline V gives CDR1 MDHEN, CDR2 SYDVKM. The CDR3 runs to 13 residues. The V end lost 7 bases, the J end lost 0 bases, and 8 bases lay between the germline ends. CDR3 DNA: TGTGCCAGCATTGAGGGAAGCACAGATACGCAGTATTTT. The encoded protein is CASIEGSTDTQYF.

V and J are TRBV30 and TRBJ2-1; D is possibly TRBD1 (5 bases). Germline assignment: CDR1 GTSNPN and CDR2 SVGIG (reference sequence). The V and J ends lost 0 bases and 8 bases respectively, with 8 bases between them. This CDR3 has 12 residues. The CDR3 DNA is TGTGCCTGGAGTGTCTGGGGCGATGAGCAGTTCTTC. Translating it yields CAWSVWGDEQFF.

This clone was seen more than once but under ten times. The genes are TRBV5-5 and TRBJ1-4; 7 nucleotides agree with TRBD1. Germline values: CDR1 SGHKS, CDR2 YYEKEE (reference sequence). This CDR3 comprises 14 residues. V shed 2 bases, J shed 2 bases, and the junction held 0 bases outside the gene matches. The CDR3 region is CASSLQGTNEKLFF. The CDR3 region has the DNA TGTGCCAGCAGCTTACAGGGGACTAATGAAAAACTGTTTTTT.

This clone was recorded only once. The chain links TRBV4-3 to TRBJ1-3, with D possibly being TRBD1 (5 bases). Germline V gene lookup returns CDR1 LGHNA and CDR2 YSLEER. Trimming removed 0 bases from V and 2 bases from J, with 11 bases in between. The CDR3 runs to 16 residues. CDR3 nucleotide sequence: TGCGCCAGCAGCCAAGATGTCGGGGGGGCTGGAAACACCATATATTTT. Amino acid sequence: CASSQDVGGAGNTIYF.

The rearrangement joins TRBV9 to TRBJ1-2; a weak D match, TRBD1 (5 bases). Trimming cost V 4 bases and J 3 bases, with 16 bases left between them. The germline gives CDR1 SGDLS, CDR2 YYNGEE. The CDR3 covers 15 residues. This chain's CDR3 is CASSPGIREDYGYTF. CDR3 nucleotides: TGTGCCAGCAGCCCAGGAATCAGGGAGGACTATGGCTACACCTTC.

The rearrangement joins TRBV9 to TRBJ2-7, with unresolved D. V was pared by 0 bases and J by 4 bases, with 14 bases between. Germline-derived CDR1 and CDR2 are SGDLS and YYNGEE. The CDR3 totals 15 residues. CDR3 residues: CASSVDVARLYEQYF. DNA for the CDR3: TGTGCCAGCAGCGTAGACGTGGCCAGGTTGTACGAGCAGTACTTC.

CDR3 region: CASSTGDGTYEQYF. DNA of the CDR3: TGTGCCAGCAGCACAGGGGACGGAACCTACGAGCAGTACTTC. The J gene is TRBJ2-7, the V gene TRBV9; 7 bases fit TRBD1. Germline trimming cut 4 bases from V and 2 bases from J; bases unmatched to any gene: 6. Germline CDR1 and CDR2: SGDLS and YYNGEE. This CDR3 comprises 14 residues.

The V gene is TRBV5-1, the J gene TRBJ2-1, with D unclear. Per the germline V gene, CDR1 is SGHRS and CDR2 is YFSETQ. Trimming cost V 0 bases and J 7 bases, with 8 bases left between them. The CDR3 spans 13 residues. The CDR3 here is CASSLGQLNEQFF. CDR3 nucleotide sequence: TGCGCCAGCAGCTTGGGCCAACTAAATGAGCAGTTCTTC.

The DNA for the CDR3 is TGTGCCAGCAGCTTAGATAGGACTAATGAGCAGTTCTTC. Its translation: CASSLDRTNEQFF. The rearrangement joins TRBV11-3 to TRBJ2-1; tentative D call: TRBD2 (5 bases). Trimming removed 0 bases from V and 7 bases from J, with 7 bases in between. CDR3 length equals 13 residues. CDR1 and CDR2 (germline): SGHNT, YENEEA.

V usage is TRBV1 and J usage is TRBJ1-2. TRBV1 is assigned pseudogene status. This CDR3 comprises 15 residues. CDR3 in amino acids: CTSSPQEAGYYGYTF. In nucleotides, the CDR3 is TGCACCAGCAGCCCCCAGGAGGCGGGCTACTATGGCTACACCTTC.

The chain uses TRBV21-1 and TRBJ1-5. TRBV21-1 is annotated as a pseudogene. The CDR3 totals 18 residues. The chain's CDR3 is CASSKDEGGGGSNQPQHF. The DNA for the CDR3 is TGTGCCAGCAGCAAAGATGAGGGGGGAGGGGGGTCGAATCAGCCCCAGCATTTT.

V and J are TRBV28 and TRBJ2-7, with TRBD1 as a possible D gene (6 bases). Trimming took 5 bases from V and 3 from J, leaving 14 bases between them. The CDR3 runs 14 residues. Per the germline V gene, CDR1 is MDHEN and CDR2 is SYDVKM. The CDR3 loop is CASSPGTTFYEQYF. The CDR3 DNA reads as TGTGCCAGCAGTCCCGGGACAACTTTCTACGAGCAGTACTTC.

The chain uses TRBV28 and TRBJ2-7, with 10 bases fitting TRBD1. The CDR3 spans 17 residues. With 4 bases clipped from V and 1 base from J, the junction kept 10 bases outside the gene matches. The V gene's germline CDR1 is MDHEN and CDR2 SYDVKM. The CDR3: CASSYHPGQGDSYEQYF. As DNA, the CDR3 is TGTGCCAGCAGTTACCACCCCGGACAGGGGGATTCCTACGAGCAGTACTTC. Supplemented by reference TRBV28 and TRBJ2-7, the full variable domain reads DVKVTQSSRYLVKRTGEKVFLECVQDMDHENMFWYRQDPGLGLRLIYFSYDVKMKEKGDIPEGYSVSREKKERFSLILESASTNQTSMYLCASSYHPGQGDSYEQYFGPGTRLTVT.

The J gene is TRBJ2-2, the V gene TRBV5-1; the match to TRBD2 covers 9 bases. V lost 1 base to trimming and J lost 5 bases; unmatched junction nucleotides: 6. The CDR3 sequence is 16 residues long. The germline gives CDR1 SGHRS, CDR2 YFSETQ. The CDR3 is CASSLRPSGKTGELFF. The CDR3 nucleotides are TGCGCCAGCAGCTTGCGTCCTAGCGGGAAAACCGGGGAGCTGTTTTTT.

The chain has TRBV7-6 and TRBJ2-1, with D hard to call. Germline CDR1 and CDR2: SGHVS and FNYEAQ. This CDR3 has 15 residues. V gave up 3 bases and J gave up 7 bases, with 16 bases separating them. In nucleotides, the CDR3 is TGTGCCAGCAGCTTTCGGTACAGCAAGGTGAATGAGCAGTTCTTC. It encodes CASSFRYSKVNEQFF.

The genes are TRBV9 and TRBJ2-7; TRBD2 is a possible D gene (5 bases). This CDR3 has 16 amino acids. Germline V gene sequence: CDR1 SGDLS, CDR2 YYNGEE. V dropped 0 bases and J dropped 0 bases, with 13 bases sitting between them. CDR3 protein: CASSVAVGAGSYEQYF. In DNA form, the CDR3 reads TGTGCCAGCAGCGTAGCAGTGGGAGCCGGCTCCTACGAGCAGTACTTC.